This T cell receptor beta chain was profiled in a study of shared clonotypes between healthy human individuals. Whole-study findings and limits: Depth was large, yet rarefaction showed that sorted-subset sequencing was incomplete.

The length of the CDR3 is 15 residues. J gave up 2 bases and V 2 bases, and 5 bases lay outside the gene matches. CDR1 is SGDLS and CDR2 is YYNGEE in the germline V gene. Comment on this clone: Its antigen is unknown.

Sequencing used immunoSEQ multiplex PCR; TCRdb keeps in-frame clones, though not all of them. This sample has about 1,500,000 clones, with roughly 95% found just once. The sequencing sample was made of naive CD4+ T cells sorted from blood. Subset: CD45RA+ positively selected. The chain combines TRBV9 with TRBJ2-3; 7 bases agree with TRBD2. The clonotype originates from a man aged 30-40 years in good health. Written as DNA, the CDR3 is TGTGCCAGCAGCGTTTTGCGGGAGTTCACAGATACGCAGTATTTT. Translating it yields CASSVLREFTDTQYF.